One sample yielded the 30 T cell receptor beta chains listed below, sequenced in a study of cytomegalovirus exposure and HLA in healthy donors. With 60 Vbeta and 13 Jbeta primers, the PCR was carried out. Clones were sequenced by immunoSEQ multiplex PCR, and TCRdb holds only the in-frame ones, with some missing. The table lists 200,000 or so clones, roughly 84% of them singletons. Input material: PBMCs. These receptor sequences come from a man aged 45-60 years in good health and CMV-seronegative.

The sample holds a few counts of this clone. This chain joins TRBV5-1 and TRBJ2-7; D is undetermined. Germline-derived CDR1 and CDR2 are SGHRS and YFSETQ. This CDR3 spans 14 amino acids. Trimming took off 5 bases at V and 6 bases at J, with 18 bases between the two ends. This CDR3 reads CASRRSLTPLEQYF. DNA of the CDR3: TGCGCCAGCAGAAGGAGTCTAACCCCCCTCGAGCAGTACTTC.

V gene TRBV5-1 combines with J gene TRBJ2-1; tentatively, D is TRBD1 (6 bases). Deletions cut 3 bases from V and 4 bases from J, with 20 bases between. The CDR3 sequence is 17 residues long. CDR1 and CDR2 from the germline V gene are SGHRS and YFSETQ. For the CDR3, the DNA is TGCGCCAGCAGCTCATCAGGGGACGTACGTTTGTACAATGAGCAGTTCTTC. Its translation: CASSSSGDVRLYNEQFF.

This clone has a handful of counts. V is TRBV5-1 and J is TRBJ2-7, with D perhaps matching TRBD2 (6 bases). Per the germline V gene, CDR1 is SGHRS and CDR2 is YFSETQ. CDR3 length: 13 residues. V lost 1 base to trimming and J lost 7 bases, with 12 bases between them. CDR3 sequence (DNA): TGCGCCAGCAGCTTGACACAGCGGGCGGAGCAGTACTTC. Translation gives CASSLTQRAEQYF.

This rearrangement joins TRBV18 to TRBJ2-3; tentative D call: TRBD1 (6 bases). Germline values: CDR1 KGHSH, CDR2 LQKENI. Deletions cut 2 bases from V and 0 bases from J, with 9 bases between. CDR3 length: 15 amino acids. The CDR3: CASSPAGASTDTQYF. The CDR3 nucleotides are TGTGCCAGCTCACCAGCAGGGGCCAGCACAGATACGCAGTATTTT.

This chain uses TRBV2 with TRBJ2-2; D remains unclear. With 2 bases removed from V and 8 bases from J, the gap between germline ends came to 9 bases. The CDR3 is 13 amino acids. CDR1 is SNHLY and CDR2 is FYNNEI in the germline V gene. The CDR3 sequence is CASSESSPGELFF. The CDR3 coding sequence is TGTGCCAGCAGTGAATCGAGCCCTGGGGAGCTGTTTTTT.

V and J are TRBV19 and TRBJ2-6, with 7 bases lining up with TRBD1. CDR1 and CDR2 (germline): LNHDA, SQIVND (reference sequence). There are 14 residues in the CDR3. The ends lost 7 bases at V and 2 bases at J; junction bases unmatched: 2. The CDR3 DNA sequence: TGTGCCAGTACCACAGGGGCTGGGGCCAACGTCCTGACTTTC. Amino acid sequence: CASTTGAGANVLTF.

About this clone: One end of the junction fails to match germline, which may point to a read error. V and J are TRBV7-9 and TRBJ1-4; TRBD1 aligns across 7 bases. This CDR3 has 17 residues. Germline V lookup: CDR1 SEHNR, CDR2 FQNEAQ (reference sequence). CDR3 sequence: CSSSLARRGPTNEKLFF. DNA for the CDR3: TGTTCCAGCAGCTTAGCAAGGAGGGGGCCAACTAATGAAAAACTGTTTTTT.

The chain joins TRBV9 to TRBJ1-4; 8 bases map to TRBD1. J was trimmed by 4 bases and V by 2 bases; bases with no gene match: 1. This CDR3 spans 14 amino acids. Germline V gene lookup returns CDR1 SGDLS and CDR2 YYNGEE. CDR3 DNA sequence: TGTGCCAGCAGCGTGACAGGGGTTAATGAAAAACTGTTTTTT. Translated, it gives CASSVTGVNEKLFF. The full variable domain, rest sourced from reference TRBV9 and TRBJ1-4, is DSGVTQTPKHLITATGQRVTLRCSPRSGDLSVYWYQQSLDQGLQFLIQYYNGEERAKGNILERFSAQQFPDLHSELNLSSLELGDSALYFCASSVTGVNEKLFFGSGTQLSVL.

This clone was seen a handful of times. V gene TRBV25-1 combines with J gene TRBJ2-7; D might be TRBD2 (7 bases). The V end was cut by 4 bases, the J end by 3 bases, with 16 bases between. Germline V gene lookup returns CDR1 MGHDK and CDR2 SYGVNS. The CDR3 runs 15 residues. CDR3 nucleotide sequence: TGTGCCAGCAGTGGCCTGGGGGGGCCGCTCTACGAGCAGTACTTC. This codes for CASSGLGGPLYEQYF.

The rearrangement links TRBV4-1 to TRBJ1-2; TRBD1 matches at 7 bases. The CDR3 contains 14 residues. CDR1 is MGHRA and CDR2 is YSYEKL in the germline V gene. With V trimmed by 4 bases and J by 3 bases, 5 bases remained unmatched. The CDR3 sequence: CASSRGRGDYGYTF. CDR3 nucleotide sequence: TGCGCCAGCAGCCGGGGCAGGGGGGACTATGGCTACACCTTC.

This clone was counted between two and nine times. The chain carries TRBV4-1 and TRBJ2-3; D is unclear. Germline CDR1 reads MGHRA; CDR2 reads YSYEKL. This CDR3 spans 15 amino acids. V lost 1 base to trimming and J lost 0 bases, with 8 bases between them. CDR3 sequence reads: CASSQVAASTDTQYF. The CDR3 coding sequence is TGCGCCAGCAGCCAAGTAGCCGCAAGCACAGATACGCAGTATTTT.

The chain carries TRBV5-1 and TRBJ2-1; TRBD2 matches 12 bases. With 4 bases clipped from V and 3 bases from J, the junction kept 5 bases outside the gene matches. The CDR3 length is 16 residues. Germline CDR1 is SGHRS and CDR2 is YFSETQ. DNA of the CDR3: TGCGCCAGCAGCCCGACTAGCGGGAGTAACTACAATGAGCAGTTCTTC. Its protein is CASSPTSGSNYNEQFF.

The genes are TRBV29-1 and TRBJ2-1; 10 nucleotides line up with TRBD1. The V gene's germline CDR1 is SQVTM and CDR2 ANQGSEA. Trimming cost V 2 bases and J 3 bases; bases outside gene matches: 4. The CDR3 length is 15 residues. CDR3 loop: CSVERRDRGYNEQFF. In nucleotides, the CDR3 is TGCAGCGTTGAAAGGAGGGACAGGGGCTACAATGAGCAGTTCTTC.

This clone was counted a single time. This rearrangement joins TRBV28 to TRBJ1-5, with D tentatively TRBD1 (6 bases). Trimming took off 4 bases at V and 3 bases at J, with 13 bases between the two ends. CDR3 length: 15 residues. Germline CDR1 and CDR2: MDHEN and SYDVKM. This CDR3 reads CASSSPTGINQPQHF. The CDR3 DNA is TGTGCCAGCAGTTCCCCCACAGGGATCAATCAGCCCCAGCATTTT.

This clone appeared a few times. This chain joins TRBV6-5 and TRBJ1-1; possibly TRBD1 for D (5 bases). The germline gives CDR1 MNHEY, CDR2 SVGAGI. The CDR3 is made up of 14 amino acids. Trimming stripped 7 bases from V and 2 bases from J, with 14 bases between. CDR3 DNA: TGTGCCAGCAACGACCACCAGGGCAACACTGAAGCTTTCTTT. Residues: CASNDHQGNTEAFF.

This chain's CDR3 is CSAREEGNTIYF. In nucleotides, the CDR3 is TGCAGCGCCCGTGAGGAAGGAAACACCATATATTTT. The chain couples TRBV29-1 to TRBJ1-3, with D uncertain. V was clipped by 7 bases and J by 4 bases, with 11 bases between them. CDR3 size: 12 residues. CDR1 is SQVTM, CDR2 ANQGSEA, per germline.

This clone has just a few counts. The CDR3 coding sequence is TGTGCCAGCAGCCTTCAGGGGATCCAAGAGACCCAGTACTTC. It translates to CASSLQGIQETQYF. The rearrangement uses TRBV7-9 and TRBJ2-5, with D perhaps TRBD1 (6 bases). V dropped 5 bases and J dropped 1 base, with 11 bases sitting between them. CDR3 length: 14 amino acids. In germline, CDR1 is SEHNR, CDR2 FQNEAQ (reference sequence).

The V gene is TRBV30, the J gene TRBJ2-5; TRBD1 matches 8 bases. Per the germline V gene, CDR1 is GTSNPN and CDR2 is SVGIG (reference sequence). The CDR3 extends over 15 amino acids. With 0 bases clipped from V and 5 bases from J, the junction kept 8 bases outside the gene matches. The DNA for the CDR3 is TGTGCCTGGAGTGTACTCAGGGGGCGACGGGAGACCCAGTACTTC. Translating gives CAWSVLRGRRETQYF. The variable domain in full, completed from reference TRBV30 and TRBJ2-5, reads SQTIHQWPATLVQPVGSPLSLECTVEGTSNPNLYWYRQAAGRGLQLLFYSVGIGQISSEVPQNLSASRPQDRQFILSSKKLLLSDSGFYLCAWSVLRGRRETQYFGPGTRLLVL.

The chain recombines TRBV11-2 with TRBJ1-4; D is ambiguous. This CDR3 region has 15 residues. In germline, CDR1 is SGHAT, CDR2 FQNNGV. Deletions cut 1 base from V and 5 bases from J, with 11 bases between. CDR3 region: CASSLGGGQNEKLFF. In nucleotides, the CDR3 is TGTGCCAGCAGCTTAGGAGGCGGGCAGAATGAAAAACTGTTTTTT.

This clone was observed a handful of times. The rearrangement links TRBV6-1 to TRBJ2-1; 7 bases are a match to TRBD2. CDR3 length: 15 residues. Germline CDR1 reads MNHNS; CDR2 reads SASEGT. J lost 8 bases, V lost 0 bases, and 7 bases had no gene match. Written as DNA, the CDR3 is TGTGCCAGCAGTGAAGCGGGAGGGCCCCCCCATGAGCAGTTCTTC. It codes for CASSEAGGPPHEQFF.

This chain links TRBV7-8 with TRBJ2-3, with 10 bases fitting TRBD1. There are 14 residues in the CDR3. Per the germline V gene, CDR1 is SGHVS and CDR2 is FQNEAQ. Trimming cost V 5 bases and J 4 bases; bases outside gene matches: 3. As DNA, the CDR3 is TGTGCCAGCAGCCGCGGACAGGGGGCAGATACGCAGTATTTT. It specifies CASSRGQGADTQYF.

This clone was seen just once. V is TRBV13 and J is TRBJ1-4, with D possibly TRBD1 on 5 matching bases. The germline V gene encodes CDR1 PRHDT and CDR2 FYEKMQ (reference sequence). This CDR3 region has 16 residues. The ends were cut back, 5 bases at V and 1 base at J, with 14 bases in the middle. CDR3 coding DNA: TGTGCCAGCAGCGATCGACAGTCAGAAACTAATGAAAAACTGTTTTTT. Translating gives CASSDRQSETNEKLFF.

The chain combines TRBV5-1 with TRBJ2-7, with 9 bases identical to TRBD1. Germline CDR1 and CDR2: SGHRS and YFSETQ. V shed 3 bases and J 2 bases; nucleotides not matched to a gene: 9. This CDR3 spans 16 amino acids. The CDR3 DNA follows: TGCGCCAGCAGCTCCCTTTGGGACAGGGAGACCTACGAGCAGTACTTC. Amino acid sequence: CASSSLWDRETYEQYF.

CDR3 in amino acids: CASSVVQGLAVNEQFF. The DNA for the CDR3 is TGTGCCAGCAGCGTAGTTCAAGGACTAGCGGTAAATGAGCAGTTCTTC. The V gene is TRBV9, the J gene TRBJ2-1, with TRBD2 identical over 10 bases. After removal of 0 bases from V and 7 bases from J, the junction contained 7 bases not matched to a gene. The germline V gene has CDR1 SGDLS and CDR2 YYNGEE. The CDR3 is 16 amino acids.

CDR3 loop: CASRLDRVGGELFF. The CDR3 DNA reads TGTGCCAGCAGACTCGACAGGGTAGGCGGGGAGCTGTTTTTT. The chain joins TRBV6-6 to TRBJ2-2; 7 nucleotides line up with TRBD1. Looked up from germline, CDR1 is MNHNY and CDR2 is SVGAGI (reference sequence). CDR3 length: 14 residues. J was trimmed by 7 bases and V by 6 bases; bases with no gene match: 8.

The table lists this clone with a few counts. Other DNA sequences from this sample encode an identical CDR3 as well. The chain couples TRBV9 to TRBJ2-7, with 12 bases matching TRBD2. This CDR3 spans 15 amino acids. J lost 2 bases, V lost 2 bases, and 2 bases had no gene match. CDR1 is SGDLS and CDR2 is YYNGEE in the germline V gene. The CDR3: CASSVGLAGTYEQYF. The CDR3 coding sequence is TGTGCCAGCAGCGTCGGACTAGCGGGAACCTACGAGCAGTACTTC.

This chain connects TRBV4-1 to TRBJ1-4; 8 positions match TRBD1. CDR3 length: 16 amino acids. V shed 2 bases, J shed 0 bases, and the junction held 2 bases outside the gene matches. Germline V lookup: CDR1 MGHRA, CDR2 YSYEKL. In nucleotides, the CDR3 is TGCGCCAGCAGCCAACCGGGACAGGCAACTAATGAAAAACTGTTTTTT. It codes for CASSQPGQATNEKLFF.

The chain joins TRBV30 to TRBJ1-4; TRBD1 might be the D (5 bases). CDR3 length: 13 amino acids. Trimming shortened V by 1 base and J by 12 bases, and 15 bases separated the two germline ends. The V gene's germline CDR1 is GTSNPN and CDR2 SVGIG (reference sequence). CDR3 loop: CAWSAGGTSQLFF. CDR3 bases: TGTGCCTGGAGTGCCGGCGGGACTTCGCAACTGTTTTTT.

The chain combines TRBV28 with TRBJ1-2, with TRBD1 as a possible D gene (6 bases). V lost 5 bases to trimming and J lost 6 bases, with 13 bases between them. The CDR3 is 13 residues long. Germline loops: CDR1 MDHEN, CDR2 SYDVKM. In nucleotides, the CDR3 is TGTGCCAGCAGTCCCTCGGACAGAAATGGCTACACCTTC. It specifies CASSPSDRNGYTF.

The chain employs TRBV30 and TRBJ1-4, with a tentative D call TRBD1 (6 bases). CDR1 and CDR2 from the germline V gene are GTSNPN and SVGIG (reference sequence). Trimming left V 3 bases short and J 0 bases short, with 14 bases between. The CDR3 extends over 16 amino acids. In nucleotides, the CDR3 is TGTGCCTGGAGAGCCCGGGGGGGCGCAACTAATGAAAAACTGTTTTTT. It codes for CAWRARGGATNEKLFF.